Below are 25 T cell receptor beta chains sequenced from a single sample in a study of regulatory T cells in long-lasting Graves disease. Time point: newly diagnosed GD, antithyroid drugs for less than 3 months. Extracted RNA from PBMCs served as the source of the TCR library. Investigators prepared the TCR beta libraries by applying iRepertoire HTBI primers and Arm-PCR of CDR3 regions. TCRdb passed the multiplex PCR reads through MiXCR, listing each CDR3 protein once. This sample yields around 470,000 distinct CDR3 sequences, of which approximately 14% are seen a single time; around a sixth belongs to the top ten. The sample was also linked to a second study, of T cells in Graves' hyperthyroidism and ophthalmopathy.

The sample consisted of peripheral blood mononuclear cells (PBMCs), taken at new diagnosis, from a patient treated with antithyroid drugs. These receptors were taken from a woman aged 50 to 65 with Graves disease.

In this sample, this clonotype turned up many times. The gene calls are TRBV7-9 and TRBJ2-7, with D possibly TRBD2 on 5 matching bases. The V gene's germline CDR1 is SEHNR and CDR2 FQNEAQ (reference sequence). The germline V and J ends were trimmed by 5 bases and 4 bases, with 21 bases remaining between them. CDR3 length: 16 residues. The CDR3 DNA reads as TGTGCCAGCAGCCCCCCCGGGGTAGCCGGAACTTACGAGCAGTACTTC. It specifies CASSPPGVAGTYEQYF.

This clonotype was observed many times. J is TRBJ2-7 and V is TRBV2; 13 positions agree with TRBD2. V trimming: 7 bases; J trimming: 7 bases; junction bases outside the gene matches: 10. Germline V CDR1 and CDR2: SNHLY, FYNNEI. This CDR3 spans 15 amino acids. The CDR3 protein is CASINSGLAGYEQYF. The CDR3, as DNA: TGTGCCAGCATCAACTCGGGACTAGCGGGATATGAGCAGTACTTC.

This clonotype was counted between two and nine times. The chain links TRBV27 to TRBJ1-4, with a weak D call TRBD1 (5 bases). The V and J ends lost 4 bases and 6 bases respectively, with 12 bases between them. Germline CDR1 is MNHEY and CDR2 is SMNVEV (reference sequence). CDR3 size: 14 residues. The CDR3 DNA reads TGTGCCAGCAGTTCAGACAGTTTTGATGAAAAACTGTTTTTT. It is translated as CASSSDSFDEKLFF.

This clonotype occurred many times. The rearrangement links TRBV3-1 to TRBJ2-2; the D is unclear. Germline V CDR1 and CDR2: LGHDT, YNNKEL (reference sequence). V was clipped by 2 bases and J by 1 base, with 11 bases between them. This CDR3 region has 16 residues. This CDR3 reads CASSQRPTMNTGELFF. For the CDR3, the DNA is TGTGCCAGCAGCCAACGACCTACCATGAACACCGGGGAGCTGTTTTTT.

Points on this clonotype: Only one base separates this from a far larger clonotype, so it likely reflects a read error. CDR3 DNA: TGTGCCAGCTCAGGACTAGCTGGCGAGCAGTACTTC. Encoded protein: CASSGLAGEQYF. The J gene is TRBJ2-7, the V gene TRBV18, with 8 positions matching TRBD2. Germline CDR1 and CDR2: KGHSH and LQKENI. V shed 5 bases and J 6 bases; nucleotides not matched to a gene: 3. The CDR3 runs 12 residues. The full variable domain, its missing parts supplied by reference TRBV18 and TRBJ2-7, is NAGVMQNPRHLVRRRGQEARLRCSPMKGHSHVYWYRQLPEEGLKFMVYLQKENIIDESGMPKERFSAEFPKEGPSILRIQQVVRGDSAAYFCASSGLAGEQYFGPGTRLTVT.

This clonotype was observed a few times. The chain couples TRBV30 to TRBJ1-5; possibly TRBD1 for D (6 bases). The germline V gene encodes CDR1 GTSNPN and CDR2 SVGIG (reference sequence). V lost 2 bases to trimming and J lost 6 bases, with 14 bases between them. The CDR3 sequence is 14 residues long. The CDR3 nucleotides read TGTGCCTGGAGTTTTATGGGGGGGGCTCAGCCCCAGCATTTT. This gives the protein CAWSFMGGAQPQHF.

This clonotype was recorded at least ten times. This sequence joins TRBV29-1 and TRBJ2-7; 14 bases align to TRBD2. Germline-derived CDR1 and CDR2 are SQVTM and ANQGSEA. The CDR3 totals 14 residues. The ends lost 3 bases at V and 6 bases at J; junction bases unmatched: 4. CDR3 nucleotide sequence: TGCAGCGTTGAGCCGGGACTAGCGGGAGTCGAGCAGTACTTC. This sequence encodes CSVEPGLAGVEQYF.

The genes are TRBV6-1 and TRBJ1-5; D unclear. The V end lost 4 bases, the J end lost 0 bases, and 22 bases lay between the germline ends. The CDR3 consists of 19 residues. In germline, CDR1 is MNHNS, CDR2 SASEGT. The CDR3 spells CASSGRHGPNSYSNQPQHF. The CDR3, as DNA: TGTGCCAGCAGTGGTCGACACGGTCCGAATAGCTATAGCAATCAGCCCCAGCATTTT.

This rearrangement joins TRBV7-2 to TRBJ1-1; D ambiguous. V lost 0 bases and J lost 1, with 6 bases in between. This CDR3 contains 14 residues. Germline V gene sequence: CDR1 SGHTA, CDR2 FQGNSA. CDR3 residues: CASSLALGNTEAFF. The CDR3 nucleotides are TGTGCCAGCAGCTTAGCCCTTGGGAACACTGAAGCTTTCTTT.

This clonotype occurred many times. The chain's CDR3 is CASSPTGTSGSFSYNEQFF. The CDR3 bases are TGTGCCAGCAGTCCAACCGGGACTAGCGGTTCCTTCTCCTACAATGAGCAGTTCTTC. This sequence joins TRBV27 and TRBJ2-1, with TRBD2 matching over 11 bases. In germline, CDR1 is MNHEY, CDR2 SMNVEV (reference sequence). J gave up 0 bases and V 5 bases, and 12 bases lay outside the gene matches. There are 19 residues in the CDR3.

In this sample, this clonotype turned up a few times. The chain is built from TRBV11-2 and TRBJ1-5; unclear D gene. There are 14 residues in the CDR3. Germline V gene lookup returns CDR1 SGHAT and CDR2 FQNNGV. V was trimmed by 6 bases and J by 4 bases, leaving 13 bases between them. For the CDR3, the DNA is TGTGCCAGCAGTGAGAGGCTGGGGAATCAGCCCCAGCATTTT. This gives the protein CASSERLGNQPQHF.

V usage is TRBV7-9 and J usage is TRBJ2-5; 9 nucleotides agree with TRBD2. This CDR3 is built from 15 residues. The germline gives CDR1 SEHNR, CDR2 FQNEAQ (reference sequence). The V gene end was trimmed by 5 bases and the J gene end by 5 bases; junction bases not matched to a gene: 9. CDR3: CASSRIAGDGETQYF. CDR3 nucleotide sequence: TGTGCCAGCAGCCGAATAGCGGGAGACGGTGAGACCCAGTACTTC.

There are many counts of this clonotype. The chain carries TRBV11-2 and TRBJ2-5; TRBD1 matches 9 bases. After removal of 6 bases from V and 5 bases from J, the junction contained 10 bases not matched to a gene. The CDR3 consists of 15 residues. The germline gives CDR1 SGHAT, CDR2 FQNNGV. The CDR3 here is CASSPLGQGMETQYF. The DNA of the CDR3 is TGTGCCAGCAGTCCCCTAGGACAGGGGATGGAGACCCAGTACTTC. The full variable domain, rest sourced from reference TRBV11-2 and TRBJ2-5, is EAGVAQSPRYKIIEKRQSVAFWCNPISGHATLYWYQQILGQGPKLLIQFQNNGVVDDSQLPKDRFSAERLKGVDSTLKIQPAKLEDSAVYLCASSPLGQGMETQYFGPGTRLLVL.

There are a few counts of this clonotype. Being one base from a much bigger clone, this may be a read error. This rearrangement joins TRBV12-3 or TRBV12-4 to TRBJ1-2; TRBD1 agrees at 7 bases. The CDR3 has 15 residues. The CDR3 reads CTSSRRNRGRYGYTF. The CDR3, as DNA: TGTACCAGCAGTCGAAGGAACAGGGGACGTTATGGCTACACCTTC.

This clonotype came up many times. The V and J genes are TRBV12-3 or TRBV12-4 and TRBJ1-1; tentatively, D is TRBD1 (6 bases). V was pared by 4 bases and J by 2 bases, with 14 bases between. The CDR3 spans 15 residues. CDR3 coding DNA: TGTGCCAGCAGTTCATACAGGGAGGCAAACACTGAAGCTTTCTTT. Residues: CASSSYREANTEAFF.

This clonotype was detected ten times or more. The J gene is TRBJ2-1, the V gene TRBV28, with TRBD2 matching 10 bases. V dropped 5 bases and J dropped 6; count of bases not matched to a gene: 7. There are 15 residues in the CDR3. In germline, CDR1 is MDHEN, CDR2 SYDVKM. CDR3 bases: TGTGCCAGCAGTCCCCCCAGACTAGCGGGCAATGAGCAGTTCTTC. Translated: CASSPPRLAGNEQFF.

This clonotype was seen many times. This sequence joins TRBV3-1 and TRBJ2-7; TRBD1 might be the D (6 bases). The CDR3 contains 13 residues. V was clipped by 4 bases and J by 2 bases, with 9 bases between them. Germline V gene data show CDR1 as LGHDT and CDR2 as YNNKEL (reference sequence). The CDR3 DNA follows: TGTGCCAGCAGCCCGGGACATGCCTACGAGCAGTACTTC. Protein: CASSPGHAYEQYF.

The V gene is TRBV10-1, the J gene TRBJ2-1; 8 bases map to TRBD1. Trimming removed 2 bases from V and 7 bases from J; junction bases left unmatched: 7. Germline V gene lookup returns CDR1 WNHNN and CDR2 SYGVQD (reference sequence). This CDR3 region has 15 residues. CDR3 residues: CASSEQGAGGNEQFF. DNA of the CDR3: TGCGCCAGCAGTGAGCAGGGGGCCGGAGGGAATGAGCAGTTCTTC.

J is TRBJ2-1 and V is TRBV19, with D possibly matching TRBD2 (6 bases). With 3 bases removed from V and 8 bases from J, the gap between germline ends came to 14 bases. Germline assignment: CDR1 LNHDA and CDR2 SQIVND (reference sequence). The CDR3 sequence is 14 residues long. Written as DNA, the CDR3 is TGTGCCAGTAGTATGGGACTCTCCAATGATGAGCAGTTCTTC. Translated, it gives CASSMGLSNDEQFF.

The chain has TRBV2 and TRBJ1-6; D possibly corresponds to TRBD1 (5 bases). The CDR3 has 13 amino acids. Per the germline V gene, CDR1 is SNHLY and CDR2 is FYNNEI. V shed 6 bases and J shed 10 bases, with 13 bases lying between them. Here the CDR3 DNA reads TGTGCCAGCAGGGACCTAGGGGAATCACCCCTCCACTTT. Its translation: CASRDLGESPLHF. The whole variable domain, filled in from reference TRBV2 and TRBJ1-6, reads EPEVTQTPSHQVTQMGQEVILRCVPISNHLYFYWYRQILGQKVEFLVSFYNNEISEKSEIFDDQFSVERPDGSNFTLKIRSTKLEDSAMYFCASRDLGESPLHFGNGTRLTVT.

This clonotype was counted at least ten times. At one of its ends the junction is not consistent with the germline gene, which may arise from a read error. The chain employs TRBV27 and TRBJ1-3; TRBD1 matches at 8 bases. In germline, CDR1 is MNHEY, CDR2 SMNVEV (reference sequence). This CDR3 region has 12 residues. Here the CDR3 DNA reads TGTGCCAGCAGTCCCTCAGGACAGGGCATCGATTTT. It encodes CASSPSGQGIDF.

The CDR3 is CASSPTGLASSPSYEQYF. As DNA, the CDR3 is TGTGCCAGCAGTCCCACTGGACTAGCGTCCTCCCCCTCCTACGAGCAGTACTTC. This sequence joins TRBV6-2 or TRBV6-3 and TRBJ2-7, with 9 nucleotides matching TRBD2. Per the germline V gene, CDR1 is MNHEY and CDR2 is SVGEGT. Unmatched junction bases numbered 14, after V lost 5 bases and J lost 0 bases. This CDR3 region has 18 residues.

The CDR3 loop reads CASSLVGARAGGSYTDTQYF. For the CDR3, the DNA is TGTGCCAGCAGTTTAGTAGGGGCAAGGGCGGGAGGTAGCTACACAGATACGCAGTATTTT. This rearrangement joins TRBV28 to TRBJ2-3, with 8 bases lining up with TRBD2. Losses at the gene ends were 2 bases for V and 2 bases for J; bases not matched to a gene: 18. The CDR3 extends over 20 amino acids. Germline V gene lookup returns CDR1 MDHEN and CDR2 SYDVKM.

CDR3 in amino acids: CSARDPWTGNTIYF. In nucleotides, the CDR3 is TGCAGTGCTAGAGATCCATGGACTGGAAACACCATATATTTT. The rearrangement joins TRBV20-1 to TRBJ1-3; D uncertain. The CDR3 consists of 14 residues. Deletions cut 0 bases from V and 2 bases from J, with 8 bases between. The germline CDR1 and CDR2 sequences are DFQATT and SNEGSKA (reference sequence).

The chain recombines TRBV14 with TRBJ1-2; D is unclear. The CDR3 contains 13 residues. The germline gives CDR1 SGHDN, CDR2 FVKESK. Trimming removed 2 bases from V and 8 bases from J, with 12 bases in between. The CDR3 is CASSQLSIGGYTF. Written as DNA, the CDR3 is TGTGCCAGCAGCCAACTGTCAATAGGCGGCTACACCTTC.